This T cell receptor beta chain originates from a study of cytomegalovirus exposure and HLA in healthy donors. As for the study in general: Researchers previously reported finding roughly 120 million unique TCR beta sequences from 170 million or so T cells. Findings and caveats of the study: For most TCR sequences rarity was the rule, although some public TCRs occurred in many donors.

Both 60 Vbeta primers and 13 Jbeta primers went into the PCR. Per the study methods: A later analysis tallied 80 million or so unique TCR beta chains, 9 million to 12 million of them shared. The protocol was immunoSEQ multiplex PCR, while the TCRdb copy is restricted to in-frame clones and leaves out a portion. That table is the source of V, J and clone size, and D and trimming were worked out from the DNA. The table lists more than 95,000 clones, 80% to 85% of them singletons. Likely unrecorded immune exposures existed in these nominally healthy donors. A remark on this clone: Its target is not known.

The trim removed 0 bases at V and 9 bases at J, leaving 4 bases unmatched. There are 15 residues in the CDR3. Germline V lookup: CDR1 MNHNY, CDR2 SVGAGI (reference sequence). Sequenced: PBMCs. The chain has TRBV6-6 and TRBJ2-1; 11 nucleotides agree with TRBD2. This TCR derives from a woman in her thirties in good health and CMV-seronegative. The CDR3 coding sequence is TGTGCCAGCAGTTACTCCCTTGGGACTAGCGGTGAGCAGTTCTTC. It translates to CASSYSLGTSGEQFF.